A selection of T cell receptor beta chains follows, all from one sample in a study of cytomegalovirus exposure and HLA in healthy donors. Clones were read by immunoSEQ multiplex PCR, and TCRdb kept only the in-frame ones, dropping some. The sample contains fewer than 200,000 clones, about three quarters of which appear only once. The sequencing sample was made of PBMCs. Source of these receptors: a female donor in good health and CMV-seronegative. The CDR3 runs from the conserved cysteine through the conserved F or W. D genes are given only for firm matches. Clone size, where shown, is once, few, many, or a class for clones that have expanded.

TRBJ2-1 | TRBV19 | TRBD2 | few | CASSRIMTSGYNEQFF | TGTGCCAGTAGTAGGATTATGACTAGCGGCTACAATGAGCAGTTCTTC
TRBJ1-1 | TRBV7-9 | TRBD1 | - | CASSERDRWGANTEAFF | TGTGCCAGCAGCGAGAGGGACAGGTGGGGAGCGAACACTGAAGCTTTCTTT
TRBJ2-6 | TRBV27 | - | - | CASSQGLMTSGANVLTF | TGTGCCAGCAGTCAAGGACTGATGACCTCTGGGGCCAACGTCCTGACTTTC
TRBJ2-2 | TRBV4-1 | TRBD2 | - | CASSRGLVFETGELFF | TGCGCCAGCAGCCGGGGACTAGTTTTCGAGACCGGGGAGCTGTTTTTT
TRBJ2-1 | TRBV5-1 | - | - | CASKQPASSYNEQFF | TGCGCCAGCAAGCAACCCGCGAGCTCCTACAATGAGCAGTTCTTC
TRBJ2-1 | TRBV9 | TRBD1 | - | CASGGTGLNNEQFF | TGTGCCAGCGGGGGGACAGGGCTGAACAATGAGCAGTTCTTC
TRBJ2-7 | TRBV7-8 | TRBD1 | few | CASSFNSGTAYEQYF | TGTGCCAGCAGCTTCAATTCCGGGACAGCCTACGAGCAGTACTTC
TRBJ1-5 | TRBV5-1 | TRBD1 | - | CASSLDPGTAQHF | TGCGCCAGCAGCTTGGATCCGGGGACAGCCCAGCATTTT
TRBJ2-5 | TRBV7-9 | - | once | CASSLGGWETQYF | TGTGCCAGCAGCTTAGGAGGGTGGGAGACCCAGTACTTC
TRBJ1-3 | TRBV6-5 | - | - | CASSRTVSSGNTIYF | TGTGCCAGCAGCAGGACAGTGAGCTCTGGAAACACCATATATTTT
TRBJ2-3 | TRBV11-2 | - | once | CASSLERSDTQYF | TGTGCCAGCAGCTTAGAACGGTCAGATACGCAGTATTTT
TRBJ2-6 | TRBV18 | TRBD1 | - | CASSPTGATSGANVLTF | TGTGCCAGCTCACCGACAGGGGCCACCTCTGGGGCCAACGTCCTGACTTTC
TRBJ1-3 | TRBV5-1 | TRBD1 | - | CASSFIGTGTGNTIYF | TGCGCCAGCAGCTTCATCGGGACAGGGACAGGAAACACCATATATTTT
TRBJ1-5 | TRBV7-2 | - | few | CASSLSWSNQPQHF | TGTGCCAGCAGCTTAAGCTGGAGCAATCAGCCCCAGCATTTT
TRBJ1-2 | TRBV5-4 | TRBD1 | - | CASSSHRGLPYGYTF | TGTGCCAGCAGCTCCCACAGGGGGCTCCCCTATGGCTACACCTTC
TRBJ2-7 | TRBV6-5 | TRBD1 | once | CASSKGTGNLYEQYF | TGTGCCAGCAGTAAGGGGACAGGGAACTTGTACGAGCAGTACTTC
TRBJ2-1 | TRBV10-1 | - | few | CASSEGGDEQFF | TGCGCCAGCAGCGAAGGGGGGGATGAGCAGTTCTTC
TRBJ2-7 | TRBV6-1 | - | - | CASSDRGRERYEQYF | TGTGCCAGCAGTGACAGAGGCAGGGAAAGGTACGAGCAGTACTTC
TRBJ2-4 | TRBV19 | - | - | CASTNRRGLAKNIQYF | TGTGCCAGTACTAACAGGAGGGGCTTAGCCAAAAACATTCAGTACTTC
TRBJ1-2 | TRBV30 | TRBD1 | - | CAWVKPGQGNGYTF | TGTGCCTGGGTCAAACCGGGACAGGGTAATGGCTACACCTTC
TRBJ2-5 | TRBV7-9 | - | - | CASSSTWTDPETQYF | TGTGCCAGCAGCTCTACCTGGACTGACCCAGAGACCCAGTACTTC
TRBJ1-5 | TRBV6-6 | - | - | CASSYVTGTNQPQHF | TGTGCCAGCAGTTACGTCACAGGGACAAATCAGCCCCAGCATTTT